What follows are 21 T cell receptor beta chains derived from one specimen sequenced in a study of T cell clonality in common variable immunodeficiency. Study results and limitations: Reportedly, TCR beta sequences from common variable immunodeficiency showed fewer deletions and N-nucleotide insertions.

For these TCRs, the target antigens are not known. Sequencing used immunoSEQ multiplex PCR; TCRdb keeps in-frame clones, though not all of them. Its table lists over 15,000 clones. Sample: peripheral blood mononuclear cells. The receptors stem from a human donor with common variable immunodeficiency.

Comments on this clone: The CDR3 goes on 3 residues after the read ends, and that part is filled in from the germline J gene. The V call is TRBV11-3, the J call TRBJ2-1; 8 nucleotides align to TRBD1. Germline-derived CDR1 and CDR2 are SGHNT and YENEEA. V was clipped by 4 bases and J by 7 bases; unmatched bases: 6. The CDR3 runs to 14 residues. The CDR3 sequence is CASSYGQGGNEQFF. The covered CDR3 bases are TGTGCCAGCAGCTACGGACAGGGTGGGAATGAG.

With regard to this clone: The observed sequence ends 3 residues before the CDR3 terminus, with the missing tail filled in from the germline J gene. This chain joins TRBV11-1 and TRBJ1-2; D is possibly TRBD1 (6 bases). The ends were cut back, 8 bases at V and 4 bases at J, with 14 bases in the middle. Germline CDR1 is SGHAT and CDR2 is FQDESV (reference sequence). The length of the CDR3 is 13 residues. The CDR3 DNA, read in part, is TGTGCCAGCGGAACAGGGTCGGCCTATGGC. Protein: CASGTGSAYG. The CDR3, in full, reads CASGTGSAYGYTF.

A remark on this clone: The sequence runs out 3 residues before the end of the CDR3; the remainder is reconstructed from the germline J gene. V is TRBV30 and J is TRBJ1-1, with a tentative D call TRBD1 (6 bases). V lost 1 base and J 4 bases, leaving 16 bases between the germline ends. This CDR3 is built from 15 residues. The germline gives CDR1 GTSNPN, CDR2 SVGIG (reference sequence). CDR3 in amino acids: CAWSGRVGAATEAFF. Incomplete CDR3 DNA: TGTGCCTGGAGTGGCCGTGTGGGGGCTGCCACTGAA.

To note about this clone: The read gets to within 3 residues of the CDR3 end, and the germline J gene fills in the rest. The gene calls are TRBV11-2 and TRBJ1-3, with D uncertain. The germline V and J ends were trimmed by 2 bases and 3 bases, with 2 bases remaining between them. The CDR3 is 12 residues long. Germline V gene lookup returns CDR1 SGHAT and CDR2 FQNNGV. CDR3 in amino acids: CASSLLGNTIYF. Partial CDR3 DNA: TGTGCCAGCAGCTTACTTGGAAACACC.

In regard to this clone: The CDR3 is cut off 3 residues early in the read; its end comes from the germline J gene. This sequence joins TRBV20-1 and TRBJ2-7, with 11 bases matching TRBD2. The V gene end was trimmed by 6 bases and the J gene end by 3 bases; junction bases not matched to a gene: 7. The CDR3 spans 14 residues. CDR1 is DFQATT and CDR2 is SNEGSKA in the germline V gene (reference sequence). The CDR3 loop is CSATLAGGYYEQYF. CDR3 DNA, as far as it was read: TGCAGTGCCACTCTAGCGGGAGGTTACTACGAG.

As concerns this clone: The CDR3 extends 3 residues past the end of the read, so its final part is completed from the germline J gene. The chain uses TRBV7-6 and TRBJ2-1; 7 bases match TRBD2. With 3 bases clipped from V and 7 bases from J, the junction kept 9 bases outside the gene matches. CDR1 and CDR2 from the germline V gene are SGHVS and FNYEAQ. The CDR3 length is 15 residues. Partial CDR3 DNA: TGTGCCAGCAGCTTGGCCCCTGGCGGGAGTAATGAG. Its translation: CASSLAPGGSNE. The whole CDR3 protein reads CASSLAPGGSNEQFF.

Regarding this clone: The DNA ends 3 residues before the CDR3 does, and the rest of the CDR3 is filled in from the germline J gene. The chain recombines TRBV20-1 with TRBJ1-4; 10 bases fit TRBD1. The CDR3 covers 14 residues. V shed 3 bases and J 7 bases; nucleotides not matched to a gene: 5. In germline, CDR1 is DFQATT, CDR2 SNEGSKA (reference sequence). Incomplete CDR3 DNA: TGCAGTGCTAGTACCGGGACAGGGGCTGAAAAA. Protein product: CSASTGTGAEK. The CDR3 as a whole reads CSASTGTGAEKLFF.

Points on this clone: The observed sequence ends 3 residues before the CDR3 terminus, with the missing tail filled in from the germline J gene. The chain has TRBV19 and TRBJ1-1; D is unclear. Germline CDR1 and CDR2: LNHDA and SQIVND (reference sequence). V lost 7 bases and J 4 bases, leaving 13 bases between the germline ends. CDR3 length: 13 residues. The chain's CDR3 is CASKWRATTEAFF. CDR3 DNA (partial): TGTGCCAGTAAATGGAGGGCGACCACTGAA.

A remark on this clone: From the germline J gene comes the end of the CDR3, since the read stops 3 residues before it. This chain joins TRBV7-9 and TRBJ1-5; the D is unclear. Per the germline V gene, CDR1 is SEHNR and CDR2 is FQNEAQ (reference sequence). The CDR3 loop spans 14 amino acids. V lost 2 bases to trimming and J lost 4 bases, with 9 bases between them. CDR3 bases read: TGTGCCAGCAGCTTACAGGCCGTTAATCAGCCC. This sequence encodes CASSLQAVNQP. The whole CDR3 reads CASSLQAVNQPQHF.

Regarding this clone: The CDR3 end falls 3 residues outside the read, so it is completed with the germline J gene. This chain uses TRBV7-9 with TRBJ2-7; 9 bases line up with TRBD1. This CDR3 is 15 amino acids long. Germline V gives CDR1 SEHNR, CDR2 FQNEAQ (reference sequence). Trimming cost V 5 bases and J 3 bases; bases outside gene matches: 8. The CDR3 DNA, read in part, is TGTGCCAGCAGCCCGATCGGGACAGGGTTCTACGAG. Translating it yields CASSPIGTGFYE. The entire CDR3 sequence reads CASSPIGTGFYEQYF.

With respect to this clone: An end of the junction differs from the germline gene, which may be a read error. The CDR3 end falls 3 residues outside the read, so it is completed with the germline J gene. The chain employs TRBV4-2 and TRBJ1-2; TRBD1 matches at 9 bases. The CDR3 is 14 residues long. In germline, CDR1 is LGHNA, CDR2 YNFKEQ. CDR3 DNA, as far as it was read: TGCGCCAGCAGCCAAGGGACAGGGAGCTATGGC. Encoded protein: CASSQGTGSYG. The entire CDR3 protein reads CASSQGTGSYGYTF.

Regarding this clone: The CDR3 is cut off 3 residues early in the read; its end comes from the germline J gene. The rearrangement links TRBV19 to TRBJ2-3; 10 bases line up with TRBD1. Germline V gene data show CDR1 as LNHDA and CDR2 as SQIVND (reference sequence). V lost 0 bases to trimming and J lost 1 base; unmatched junction nucleotides: 10. The CDR3 totals 19 residues. The covered CDR3 bases are TGTGCCAGTAGTATAGATGCCGCCTCCGGACAGGGGGGCACAGATACG. Translated, it gives CASSIDAASGQGGTDT. The entire CDR3 protein is CASSIDAASGQGGTDTQYF. The entire variable domain, with the rest obtained from reference TRBV19 and TRBJ2-3, is as follows: DGGITQSPKYLFRKEGQNVTLSCEQNLNHDAMYWYRQDPGQGLRLIYYSQIVNDFQKGDIAEGYSVSREKKESFPLTVTSAQKNPTAFYLCASSIDAASGQGGTDTQYFGPGTRLTVL.

As regards this clone: The read terminates 3 residues before the CDR3 end, so the remaining end is supplied by the germline J gene. The chain is built from TRBV7-3 and TRBJ2-3; TRBD2 might be the D (6 bases). CDR1 is SGHTA, CDR2 FQGTGA, per germline. This CDR3 is built from 14 residues. Trimming took off 6 bases at V and 4 bases at J, with 14 bases between the two ends. The DNA read from the CDR3 is TGTGCCAGCAGTTCTTCTAGCGCCTCAGATACG. Protein sequence: CASSSSSASDT. The CDR3, in full, reads CASSSSSASDTQYF.

Notes on this clone: The CDR3 is cut off 3 residues early in the read; its end comes from the germline J gene. The chain uses TRBV27 and TRBJ2-7, with 11 bases lining up with TRBD2. Losses at the gene ends were 2 bases for V and 4 bases for J; bases not matched to a gene: 4. Germline V lookup: CDR1 MNHEY, CDR2 SMNVEV (reference sequence). The CDR3 is made up of 15 amino acids. Incomplete CDR3 DNA: TGTGCCAGCAGTTTAGTCCCTAGCGGGAGGTACGAG. Its translation is CASSLVPSGRYE. The full-length CDR3 reads as CASSLVPSGRYEQYF.

To note about this clone: The CDR3 is cut off 3 residues early in the read; its end comes from the germline J gene. The chain employs TRBV19 and TRBJ2-1; TRBD2 agrees at 9 bases. CDR1 and CDR2 from the germline V gene are LNHDA and SQIVND (reference sequence). The V and J ends lost 0 bases and 8 bases, in that order; junction bases with no gene match: 11. This CDR3 has 17 residues. CDR3 bases read: TGTGCCAGTAGTATAGATCCGGGAGCGGGAGGAAGCGATGAG. Protein: CASSIDPGAGGSDE. The whole CDR3 sequence is CASSIDPGAGGSDEQFF.

To note about this clone: Sequencing ends 3 residues short of the CDR3 end; the germline J gene provides the rest. The chain has TRBV20-1 and TRBJ2-5, with TRBD1 as a possible D gene (5 bases). The germline CDR1 and CDR2 sequences are DFQATT and SNEGSKA (reference sequence). Trimming stripped 0 bases from V and 0 bases from J, with 11 bases between. There are 15 residues in the CDR3. The sequenced part of the CDR3 DNA is TGCAGTGCTAGAGATGCCCAGGGAAACCAAGAGACC. It codes for CSARDAQGNQET. The whole CDR3 region reads CSARDAQGNQETQYF.

A note on this clone: The CDR3 end lies 3 residues beyond the end of the read and is filled in from the germline J gene. This chain uses TRBV19 with TRBJ2-1; perhaps TRBD2 as D (6 bases). CDR3 length: 15 amino acids. Germline CDR1 and CDR2: LNHDA and SQIVND (reference sequence). V lost 3 bases to trimming and J lost 3 bases, with 12 bases between them. CDR3: CASSITSRVYNEQFF. The CDR3 DNA, read in part, is TGTGCCAGTAGTATCACTAGCCGGGTCTACAATGAG.

For this clone: The sequenced fragment ends 3 residues before the CDR3 boundary, so the rest is inferred from the germline J gene. V gene TRBV7-6 combines with J gene TRBJ2-3; maybe TRBD1 (6 bases). This CDR3 spans 14 amino acids. Germline CDR1 and CDR2: SGHVS and FNYEAQ. The germline V and J ends were trimmed by 5 bases and 3 bases, with 12 bases remaining between them. The CDR3 loop reads CASSPGTSTDTQYF. The DNA read from the CDR3 is TGTGCCAGCAGCCCCGGGACAAGTACAGATACG.

To note about this clone: From the germline J gene comes the end of the CDR3, since the read stops 3 residues before it. The V gene is TRBV7-6, the J gene TRBJ1-2, with TRBD1 identical over 10 bases. The CDR3 covers 16 residues. V was clipped by 0 bases and J by 4 bases; unmatched bases: 5. The germline CDR1 and CDR2 sequences are SGHVS and FNYEAQ. The DNA read from the CDR3 is TGTGCCAGCAGCTTAGCGGGACAGGGGTCCATCTATGGC. This codes for CASSLAGQGSIYG. The full CDR3 protein reads CASSLAGQGSIYGYTF.

As concerns this clone: The read stops 3 residues short of the end of the CDR3; the missing end is completed from the germline J gene. The chain recombines TRBV19 with TRBJ1-1; D unclear. The V and J ends lost 0 bases and 6 bases respectively, with 11 bases between them. CDR1 and CDR2 (germline): LNHDA, SQIVND (reference sequence). The CDR3 consists of 14 residues. CDR3 sequence reads: CASSIELVGAEAFF. Partial CDR3 DNA: TGTGCCAGTAGTATAGAGTTGGTGGGCGCTGAA.

In the case of this clone: Read sequence stops 3 residues before the CDR3 end, and the germline J gene provides the missing end. This rearrangement joins TRBV10-3 to TRBJ2-3; TRBD2 is a possible D gene (5 bases). This CDR3 spans 16 amino acids. V shed 3 bases and J shed 2 bases, with 15 bases lying between them. CDR1 is ENHRY and CDR2 is SYGVKD in the germline V gene. The CDR3: CAISDRKAEFTDTQYF. CDR3 bases read: TGTGCCATCAGTGATCGGAAAGCGGAGTTCACAGATACG.